The TCR beta chain under discussion was sequenced for a study of regulatory T cells in long-lasting Graves disease. Across the whole study: More than 5 years of antithyroid drugs with positive TSH receptor antibodies defined persistent Graves' disease.

Arm-PCR of CDR3 regions with iRepertoire HTBI primers generated TCR beta libraries. TCRdb recomputed calls from the multiplex PCR reads with MiXCR, one row per CDR3 protein. The table lists some 420,000 distinct CDR3 sequences, approximately 23% of them singletons, with roughly 14% in the top ten. CDR1 is MDHEN, CDR2 SYDVKM, per germline. V trimming: 5 bases; J trimming: 11 bases; junction bases outside the gene matches: 4. The CDR3 sequence is 11 residues long. Regarding the study as a whole: Accuracy might have suffered from few samples.

Specified time point: persistent/refractory GD, antithyroid drugs over 5 years with positive TRAb. RNA isolated from PBMCs was used to make the TCR library. In this cohort, patients came from an endocrinology department located in Xi'an, China. EDTA tubes held roughly 9.9 milliliters of peripheral blood from each patient. The table lists this clonotype with a few counts. As yet, its antigen is unknown. The TCR was taken from a female donor with Graves disease. This rearrangement joins TRBV28 to TRBJ1-2, with TRBD1 matching 8 bases. The input for sequencing was peripheral blood mononuclear cells (PBMCs), taken when the disease was refractory, from a patient treated with antithyroid drugs. The CDR3 reads CASSIQGAYTF. CDR3 sequence (DNA): TGTGCCAGCAGTATCCAGGGGGCATACACCTTC.